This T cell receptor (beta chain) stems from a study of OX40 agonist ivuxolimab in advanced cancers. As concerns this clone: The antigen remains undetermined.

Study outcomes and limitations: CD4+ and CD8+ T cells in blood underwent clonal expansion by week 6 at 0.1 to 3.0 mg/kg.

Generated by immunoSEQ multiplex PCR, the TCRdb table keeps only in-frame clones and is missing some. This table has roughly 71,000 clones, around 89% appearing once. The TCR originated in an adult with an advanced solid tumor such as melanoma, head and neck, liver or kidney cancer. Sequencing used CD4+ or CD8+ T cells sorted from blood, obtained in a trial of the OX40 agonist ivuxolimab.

CDR3 bases: TGTGCCAGCAGTGCGCTAGCGGGGGGAGGTTACAATGAGCAGTTCTTC. This encodes CASSALAGGGYNEQFF. The chain is built from TRBV2 and TRBJ2-1; 11 nucleotides align to TRBD2. Germline loops: CDR1 SNHLY, CDR2 FYNNEI. V shed 4 bases and J 4 bases; nucleotides not matched to a gene: 6. The CDR3 spans 16 residues.